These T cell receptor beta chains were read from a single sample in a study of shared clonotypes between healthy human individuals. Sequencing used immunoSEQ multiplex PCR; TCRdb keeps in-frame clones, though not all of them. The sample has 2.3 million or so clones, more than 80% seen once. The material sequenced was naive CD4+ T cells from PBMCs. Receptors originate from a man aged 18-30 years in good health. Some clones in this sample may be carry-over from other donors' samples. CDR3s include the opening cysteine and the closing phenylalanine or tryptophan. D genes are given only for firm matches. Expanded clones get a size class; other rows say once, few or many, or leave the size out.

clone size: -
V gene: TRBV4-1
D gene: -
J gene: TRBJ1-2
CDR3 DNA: TGCGCCGGGACTATAGAGGGACAACGAGAAGGCTACACCTTC
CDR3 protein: CAGTIEGQREGYTF

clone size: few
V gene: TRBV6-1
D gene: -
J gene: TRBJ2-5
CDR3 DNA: TGTGCCAGCAGTGAAGTGGCCCAAGAGACCCAGTACTTC
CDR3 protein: CASSEVAQETQYF

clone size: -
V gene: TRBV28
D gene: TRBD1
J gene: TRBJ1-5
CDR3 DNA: TGTGCCAGCAGGATACAGGGGGTCCAGCCCCAGCATTTT
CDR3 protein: CASRIQGVQPQHF

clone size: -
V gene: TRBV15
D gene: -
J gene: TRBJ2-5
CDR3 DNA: TGTGCCACCAGCAGAGGGAGCCCCTACCAAGAGACCCAGTACTTC
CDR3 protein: CATSRGSPYQETQYF

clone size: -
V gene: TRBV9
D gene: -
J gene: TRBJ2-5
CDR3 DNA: TGTGCCAGCAGCAGCAGGGGCACCCAGGGGGAGACCCAGTACTTC
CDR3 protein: CASSSRGTQGETQYF

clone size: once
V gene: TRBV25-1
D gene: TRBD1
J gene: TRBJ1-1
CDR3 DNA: TGTGCCAGCAGTGAATCAGGGGGGTGGGGTGAAGCTTTCTTT
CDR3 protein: CASSESGGWGEAFF

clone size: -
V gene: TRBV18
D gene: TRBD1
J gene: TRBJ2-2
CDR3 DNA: TGTGCCAGCTCACCATTTGGTGGACAGGGCTCGAACACCGGGGAGCTGTTTTTT
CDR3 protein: CASSPFGGQGSNTGELFF

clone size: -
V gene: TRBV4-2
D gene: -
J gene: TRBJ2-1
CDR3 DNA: TGTGCCAGCAGCTCCGACTTTGCAGCCTACAATGAGCAGTTCTTC
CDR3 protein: CASSSDFAAYNEQFF

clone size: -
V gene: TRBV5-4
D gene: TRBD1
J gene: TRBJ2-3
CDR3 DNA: TGTGCCAGCAAAACAGGGGGCTCCATGGAGGGCACAGATACGCAGTATTTT
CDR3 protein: CASKTGGSMEGTDTQYF

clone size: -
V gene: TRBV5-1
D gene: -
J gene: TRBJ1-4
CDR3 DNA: TGCGCCAGCAGCCATTTGCCGGGACAAGCTAATGAAAAACTGTTTTTT
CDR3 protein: CASSHLPGQANEKLFF

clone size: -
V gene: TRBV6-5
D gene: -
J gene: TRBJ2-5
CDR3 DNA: TGTGCCAGCAGTCCCCATGACCAAGAGACCCAGTACTTC
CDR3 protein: CASSPHDQETQYF

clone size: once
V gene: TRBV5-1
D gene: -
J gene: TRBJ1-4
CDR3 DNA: TGCGCCAGCAGCTTGCTCGGGGTGGGTGAAAAACTGTTTTTT
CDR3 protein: CASSLLGVGEKLFF

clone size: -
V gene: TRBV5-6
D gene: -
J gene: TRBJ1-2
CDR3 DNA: TGTGCCAGCAGCTCGAGGGGGGCCACGCCCATTACCTATGGCTACACCTTC
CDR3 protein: CASSSRGATPITYGYTF

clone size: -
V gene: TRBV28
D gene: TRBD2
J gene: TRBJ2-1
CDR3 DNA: TGTGCCAGCAGTTTACTAGCGGGATTCTTGGGCAATGAGCAGTTCTTC
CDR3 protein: CASSLLAGFLGNEQFF

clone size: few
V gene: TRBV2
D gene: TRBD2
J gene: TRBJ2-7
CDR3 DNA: TGTGCCAGCTCCTCGGCTAGCGGGAGTTACGAGCAGTACTTC
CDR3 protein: CASSSASGSYEQYF

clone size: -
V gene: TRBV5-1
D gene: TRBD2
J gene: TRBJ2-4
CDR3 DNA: TGCGCCAGCAGCCCCGGCGGGGGCATTCAGTACTTC
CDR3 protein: CASSPGGGIQYF

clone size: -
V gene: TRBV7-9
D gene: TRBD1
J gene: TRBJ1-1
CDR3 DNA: TGTGCCAGCAGCACCCGACAGGGCACTGAAGCTTTCTTT
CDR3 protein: CASSTRQGTEAFF

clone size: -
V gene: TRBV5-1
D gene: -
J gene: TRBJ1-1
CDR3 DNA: TGCGCCAGCAGCTTGTCTCGAGATATGAACACTGAAGCTTTCTTT
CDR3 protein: CASSLSRDMNTEAFF

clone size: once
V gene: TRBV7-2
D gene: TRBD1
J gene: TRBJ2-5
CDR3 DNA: TGTGCCAGCAGCTACAACAGGGGCCAGACCCAGTACTTC
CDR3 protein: CASSYNRGQTQYF

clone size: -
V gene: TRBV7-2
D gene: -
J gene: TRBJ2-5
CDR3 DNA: TGTGCCAGCAGAGGGACTGGTTGGCAAGAGACCCAGTACTTC
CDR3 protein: CASRGTGWQETQYF

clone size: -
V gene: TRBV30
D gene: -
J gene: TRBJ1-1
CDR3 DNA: TGTGCGATGAGGGTGGAGGTAGGGAACACTGAAGCTTTCTTT
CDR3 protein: CAMRVEVGNTEAFF

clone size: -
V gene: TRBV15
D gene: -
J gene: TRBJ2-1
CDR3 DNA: TGTGCCACCAGCAGAGATCGAGTCAATGAGCAGTTCTTC
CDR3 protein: CATSRDRVNEQFF

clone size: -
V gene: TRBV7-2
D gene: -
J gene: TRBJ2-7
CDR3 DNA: TGTGCCAGCAGCTTAACTTGGGCCTCGTTGGGGGAGCAGTACTTC
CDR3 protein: CASSLTWASLGEQYF

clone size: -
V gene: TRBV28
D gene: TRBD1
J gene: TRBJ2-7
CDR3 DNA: TGTGCCAGCAGACCACTCCGGGACAGGGGATCGAAGGAGCAGTACTTC
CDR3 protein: CASRPLRDRGSKEQYF

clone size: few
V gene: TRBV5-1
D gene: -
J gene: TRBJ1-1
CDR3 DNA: TGCGCCAGCAGCGCGACAGTGAACACTGAAGCTTTCTTT
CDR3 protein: CASSATVNTEAFF

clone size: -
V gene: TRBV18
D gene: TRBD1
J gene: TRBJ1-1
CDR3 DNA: TGTGCCAGCTCACCCCCGAGTAGGGGGCACACTGAAGCTTTCTTT
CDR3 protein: CASSPPSRGHTEAFF

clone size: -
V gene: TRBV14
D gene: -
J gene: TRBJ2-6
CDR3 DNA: TGTGCCAGCAGCCACGCTCGGCCCCCTTTGGACGTCCTGACTTTC
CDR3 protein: CASSHARPPLDVLTF

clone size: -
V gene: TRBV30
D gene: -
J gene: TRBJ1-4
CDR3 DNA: TGTGCCTGGAGTGAAGTAGGGGAAAAACTGTTTTTT
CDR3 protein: CAWSEVGEKLFF

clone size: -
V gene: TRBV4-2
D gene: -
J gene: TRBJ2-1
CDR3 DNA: TGTGCCAGCAGCCAATTCGGGACCTCCTACAATGAGCAGTTCTTC
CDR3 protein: CASSQFGTSYNEQFF

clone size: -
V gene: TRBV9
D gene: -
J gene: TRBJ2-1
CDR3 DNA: TGTGCCAGCAGCCCCAGGACATACAATGAGCAGTTCTTC
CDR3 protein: CASSPRTYNEQFF

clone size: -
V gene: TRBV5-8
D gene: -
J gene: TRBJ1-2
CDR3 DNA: TGTGCCAGCAGCTTGATCCGAAACTATGGCTACACCTTC
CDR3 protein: CASSLIRNYGYTF